This T cell receptor (beta chain) was documented in a study of CD4 T cells in relation to SARS-CoV-2 and coronaviruses. Study-wide context: TCR beta CDR3s were sequenced after approximately ten-day antigen culture of PBMCs. Negative control cultures got HIV-1 Nef peptides or no peptide.

A note on this clone: Its antigen is unidentified.

CD4+ T cells from unexposed donors were obtained before the COVID-19 pandemic (2011-2018). Isolation of CD4+ T cells took place after roughly nine days in culture. Cells permitting, SARS-CoV-2 S/N and four cold-coronavirus spikes were tested on unexposed-donor CD4+ T cells. The CDR3 extends over 16 amino acids. The germline V gene has CDR1 MNHEY and CDR2 SVGEGT. The V gene end was trimmed by 5 bases and the J gene end by 0 bases; junction bases not matched to a gene: 8. The data were produced by immunoSEQ multiplex PCR, yet TCRdb's version contains in-frame clones alone and is incomplete. Among 20,000 to 25,000 clones listed, 76% were seen once.

The sample was CD4+ T cells from PBMCs, cultured in vitro. The V call is TRBV6-2 or TRBV6-3, the J call TRBJ2-3; 7 nucleotides agree with TRBD1. This sequence originates from a human donor in good health. For the CDR3, the DNA is TGTGCCAGCAGTCAGATACAGGGGTGGAGCACAGATACGCAGTATTTT. This encodes CASSQIQGWSTDTQYF.